The 15 T cell receptor beta chains below come from one sample, sequenced in a study of cytomegalovirus exposure and HLA in healthy donors. The PCR made use of 60 Vbeta and 13 Jbeta primers. Using immunoSEQ multiplex PCR, the repertoire was profiled, and TCRdb retains in-frame clones only, with some absent. In the table there are 200,000 to 250,000 clones, roughly 70% of which are singletons. The sequencing input was PBMCs. Receptors were obtained from a woman under 40 in good health and CMV-seronegative.

The rearrangement uses TRBV19 and TRBJ2-5; perhaps TRBD1 as D (5 bases). Trimming cost V 4 bases and J 2 bases, with 14 bases left between them. CDR3 length: 15 residues. Germline loops: CDR1 LNHDA, CDR2 SQIVND (reference sequence). CDR3 region: CASSSLPGPQETQYF. The CDR3 DNA sequence: TGTGCCAGTAGTAGCCTGCCAGGGCCGCAAGAGACCCAGTACTTC. Based on the CDR3 plus reference TRBV19 and TRBJ2-5, the full variable domain is DGGITQSPKYLFRKEGQNVTLSCEQNLNHDAMYWYRQDPGQGLRLIYYSQIVNDFQKGDIAEGYSVSREKKESFPLTVTSAQKNPTAFYLCASSSLPGPQETQYFGPGTRLLVL.

V usage is TRBV11-2 and J usage is TRBJ2-5, with D uncertain. The germline V and J ends were trimmed by 5 bases and 2 bases, with 12 bases remaining between them. Germline assignment: CDR1 SGHAT and CDR2 FQNNGV. The CDR3 is 14 amino acids. CDR3: CASSPRLSQETQYF. CDR3 nucleotides: TGTGCCAGCAGCCCTCGTTTGTCTCAAGAGACCCAGTACTTC.

This chain connects TRBV4-2 to TRBJ2-5; D is uncertain. This CDR3 comprises 16 residues. Deletions cut 0 bases from V and 5 bases from J, with 16 bases between. Looked up from germline, CDR1 is LGHNA and CDR2 is YNFKEQ. CDR3 sequence (DNA): TGTGCCAGCAGCCAAGATTTGGGCAGCAGGTGGGAGACCCAGTACTTC. Its protein is CASSQDLGSRWETQYF.

To note about this clone: The same CDR3 arises from other DNA sequences in this sample as well. The chain uses TRBV5-1 and TRBJ2-1; 12 bases line up with TRBD2. With V trimmed by 4 bases and J by 4 bases, 6 bases remained unmatched. Germline values: CDR1 SGHRS, CDR2 YFSETQ. This CDR3 spans 16 amino acids. CDR3 amino acids: CASSVTSGRGYNEQFF. The CDR3 coding sequence is TGCGCCAGCAGCGTGACTAGCGGGAGAGGGTACAATGAGCAGTTCTTC.

V is TRBV9 and J is TRBJ2-1; 8 bases are a match to TRBD1. With 0 bases clipped from V and 8 bases from J, the junction kept 7 bases outside the gene matches. Germline assignment: CDR1 SGDLS and CDR2 YYNGEE. The CDR3 consists of 15 residues. The CDR3 here is CASSVEQGDTYEQFF. The CDR3 DNA is TGTGCCAGCAGCGTAGAACAGGGGGATACCTATGAGCAGTTCTTC.

V and J are TRBV5-1 and TRBJ2-1, with D possibly being TRBD1 (5 bases). The CDR3 is 15 amino acids. V was clipped by 4 bases and J by 5 bases, with 16 bases between them. Per the germline V gene, CDR1 is SGHRS and CDR2 is YFSETQ. The CDR3 protein is CASSPVGAIDNEQFF. The DNA of the CDR3 is TGCGCCAGCAGCCCGGTTGGGGCAATTGACAATGAGCAGTTCTTC. The full variable domain, with the rest looked up from reference TRBV5-1 and TRBJ2-1, is KAGVTQTPRYLIKTRGQQVTLSCSPISGHRSVSWYQQTPGQGLQFLFEYFSETQRNKGNFPGRFSGRQFSNSRSEMNVSTLELGDSALYLCASSPVGAIDNEQFFGPGTRLTVL.

V usage is TRBV5-6 and J usage is TRBJ2-7; D might be TRBD2 (5 bases). Germline CDR1 is SGHDT and CDR2 is YYEEEE. V was pared by 1 base and J by 6 bases, with 8 bases between. CDR3 size: 12 residues. The CDR3 is CASSLSRGEQYF. The CDR3 DNA reads as TGTGCCAGCAGCTTGAGCCGGGGCGAGCAGTACTTC.

This chain connects TRBV7-9 to TRBJ1-5; 7 nucleotides match TRBD1. The CDR3 contains 13 residues. With V trimmed by 8 bases and J by 6 bases, 7 bases remained unmatched. Germline V gene sequence: CDR1 SEHNR, CDR2 FQNEAQ (reference sequence). Here the CDR3 reads CASSRGAGQPQHF. The CDR3 DNA reads TGTGCCAGCTCCAGGGGGGCAGGTCAGCCCCAGCATTTT. Full variable domain (remainder filled in from reference TRBV7-9 and TRBJ1-5): DTGVSQNPRHKITKRGQNVTFRCDPISEHNRLYWYRQTLGQGPEFLTYFQNEAQLEKSRLLSDRFSAERPKGSFSTLEIQRTEQGDSAMYLCASSRGAGQPQHFGDGTRLSIL.

The chain has TRBV9 and TRBJ1-2; a possible D gene is TRBD1 (6 bases). CDR1 SGDLS and CDR2 YYNGEE come from the germline V gene. CDR3 length: 14 amino acids. With 3 bases removed from V and 8 bases from J, the gap between germline ends came to 17 bases. CDR3 DNA sequence: TGTGCCAGCAGCGAGCACCCAGGGGCTGGGGGCTACACCTTC. Amino acid sequence: CASSEHPGAGGYTF.

This chain links TRBV2 with TRBJ2-5; D not certain. The DNA end lines up better with TRBJ2-7; the J call may be wrong. The length of the CDR3 is 10 residues. The germline CDR1 and CDR2 sequences are SNHLY and FYNNEI. CDR3 sequence (DNA): TGTGCCAGCAGCCTATACGAGCAGTACTTC. Its protein is CASSLYEQYF.

This chain links TRBV18 with TRBJ1-3, with 8 bases aligning to TRBD1. Trimming at V came to 6 bases and at J to 0 bases, leaving 4 bases not matched to a gene. The CDR3 consists of 15 residues. CDR1 is KGHSH, CDR2 LQKENI, per germline. CDR3 loop: CASSRTGSSGNTIYF. In DNA form, the CDR3 reads TGTGCCAGCTCCCGGACAGGGAGCTCTGGAAACACCATATATTTT. Together with reference TRBV18 and TRBJ1-3, the CDR3 gives the full variable domain: NAGVMQNPRHLVRRRGQEARLRCSPMKGHSHVYWYRQLPEEGLKFMVYLQKENIIDESGMPKERFSAEFPKEGPSILRIQQVVRGDSAAYFCASSRTGSSGNTIYFGEGSWLTVV.

Of note for this clone: This sample includes further DNA sequences coding for the same CDR3. V is TRBV16 and J is TRBJ2-3; the D gene is possibly TRBD1 (5 bases). Germline V gene sequence: CDR1 KGHSY, CDR2 FQNENV. V lost 3 bases and J 2 bases, leaving 15 bases between the germline ends. CDR3 length: 16 amino acids. The DNA of the CDR3 is TGTGCCAGCAGCCATGGATGGGGCCTCAACACAGATACGCAGTATTTT. Translation: CASSHGWGLNTDTQYF.

The J gene is TRBJ2-6, the V gene TRBV19; TRBD1 matches 11 bases. V trimming: 2 bases; J trimming: 1 base; junction bases outside the gene matches: 4. Germline V lookup: CDR1 LNHDA, CDR2 SQIVND (reference sequence). This CDR3 has 18 amino acids. CDR3 sequence reads: CASSIKGQGASGANVLTF. Written as DNA, the CDR3 is TGTGCCAGTAGTATAAAAGGACAGGGGGCATCTGGGGCCAACGTCCTGACTTTC.

The gene calls are TRBV5-1 and TRBJ1-1; 7 nucleotides agree with TRBD1. Unmatched junction bases numbered 4, after V lost 4 bases and J lost 4 bases. The CDR3 runs to 13 residues. Germline CDR1 and CDR2: SGHRS and YFSETQ. CDR3 DNA sequence: TGCGCCAGCAGCGAGGGGGCCGGCACTGAAGCTTTCTTT. Its translation is CASSEGAGTEAFF.

This sequence joins TRBV5-4 and TRBJ1-5, with a possible D match to TRBD1 (6 bases). Trimming removed 3 bases at V and 7 bases at J, with 17 bases between. CDR1 is SGHNT and CDR2 is YYREEE in the germline V gene (reference sequence). The CDR3 is made up of 15 amino acids. CDR3 sequence (DNA): TGTGCCAGCAGCTATGGGGGACAACATGGACAGCCCCAGCATTTT. Residues: CASSYGGQHGQPQHF.